The 31 T cell receptor beta chains presented below share a single source sample, sequenced in a study of blood T cell repertoires in COVID-19. The data were produced by immunoSEQ multiplex PCR, yet TCRdb's version contains in-frame clones alone and is incomplete. The data show over 150,000 clones, 70% to 90% seen once. The source material was peripheral blood. These receptors were obtained from a man aged 40-49 years with active or convalescent COVID-19.

J is TRBJ2-1 and V is TRBV2; 10 nucleotides align to TRBD1. CDR1 is SNHLY and CDR2 is FYNNEI in the germline V gene. The CDR3 sequence is 14 residues long. V dropped 6 bases and J dropped 8; count of bases not matched to a gene: 7. The CDR3 protein is CASSMTGGKYEQFF. The CDR3 nucleotides read TGTGCCAGCAGCATGACAGGGGGCAAGTATGAGCAGTTCTTC.

Only one count was recorded for this clone. The gene calls are TRBV11-1 and TRBJ2-1, with 7 bases fitting TRBD2. The CDR3 runs 13 residues. V was clipped by 7 bases and J by 5 bases; unmatched bases: 5. The germline V gene encodes CDR1 SGHAT and CDR2 FQDESV (reference sequence). CDR3 region: CASTHAGDNEQFF. CDR3 nucleotide sequence: TGTGCCAGCACCCACGCGGGGGACAATGAGCAGTTCTTC.

This chain connects TRBV28 to TRBJ1-6; 11 positions agree with TRBD1. Unmatched junction bases numbered 8, after V lost 6 bases and J lost 13 bases. CDR1 and CDR2 (germline): MDHEN, SYDVKM. The CDR3 sequence is 14 residues long. DNA of the CDR3: TGTGCCAGCAGCCTGGGACAGGGGGTCTTGCCCCTCCACTTT. Amino acids: CASSLGQGVLPLHF.

The CDR3 is CASSQDLSGEGYGYTF. CDR3 bases: TGTGCCAGCAGCCAAGATCTTAGTGGGGAGGGCTATGGCTACACCTTC. V usage is TRBV3-1 (or the pseudogene TRBV3-2) and J usage is TRBJ1-2; D unclear. This CDR3 is 16 amino acids long. V shed 0 bases and J shed 4 bases, with 15 bases lying between them. Germline V gene lookup returns CDR1 LGHDT and CDR2 YNNKEL (reference sequence).

The chain uses TRBV7-3 and TRBJ1-6, with D perhaps matching TRBD1 (6 bases). Germline values: CDR1 SGHTA, CDR2 FQGTGA. This CDR3 contains 14 residues. The V end was cut by 6 bases, the J end by 10 bases, with 16 bases between. CDR3 sequence: CASSELGGRSPLHF. The CDR3 DNA is TGTGCCAGCAGTGAACTCGGGGGGCGGTCACCCCTCCACTTT.

The rearrangement uses TRBV27 and TRBJ2-3; D ambiguous. CDR3 size: 13 residues. Trimming took off 0 bases at V and 12 bases at J, with 13 bases between the two ends. From germline, CDR1 is MNHEY and CDR2 SMNVEV (reference sequence). The CDR3 DNA reads TGTGCCAGCAGTTTATCTTCCAGGCACTTTCAGTATTTT. It specifies CASSLSSRHFQYF.

This sequence joins TRBV28 and TRBJ2-7, with 8 bases aligning to TRBD2. The J segment lost 0 bases and the V segment lost 3 bases, leaving 7 bases of the junction unmatched. Germline CDR1 and CDR2: MDHEN and SYDVKM. This CDR3 has 16 residues. CDR3 in DNA: TGTGCCAGCAGTTTGGGCGGGGGGACGCTCTCCTACGAGCAGTACTTC. Its protein product is CASSLGGGTLSYEQYF.

This chain connects TRBV25-1 to TRBJ2-3; 12 bases map to TRBD1. This CDR3 has 15 residues. The junction had 7 bases not matched to a gene; V was cut back by 4 bases and J by 8 bases. Per germline, CDR1 MGHDK and CDR2 SYGVNS. CDR3 sequence reads: CASSGPGQGAFTQYF. The DNA for the CDR3 is TGTGCCAGCAGTGGACCGGGACAGGGGGCTTTTACGCAGTATTTT. Using reference TRBV25-1 and TRBJ2-3 for the parts outside the CDR3, the full variable domain is EADIYQTPRYLVIGTGKKITLECSQTMGHDKMYWYQQDPGMELHLIHYSYGVNSTEKGDLSSESTVSRIRTEHFPLTLESARPSHTSQYLCASSGPGQGAFTQYFGPGTRLTVL.

The chain recombines TRBV5-6 with TRBJ1-5; maybe TRBD1 (5 bases). Germline-derived CDR1 and CDR2 are SGHDT and YYEEEE. V gave up 4 bases and J gave up 1 base, with 6 bases separating them. This CDR3 has 13 residues. CDR3 in amino acids: CASSQGSNQPQHF. The CDR3 nucleotides read TGTGCCAGCAGCCAGGGAAGCAATCAGCCCCAGCATTTT.

The gene calls are TRBV19 and TRBJ2-2; 8 bases map to TRBD2. V was pared by 4 bases and J by 2 bases, with 6 bases of the junction left unmatched. The CDR3 extends over 16 amino acids. Germline CDR1 LNHDA, CDR2 SQIVND (reference sequence). The CDR3 DNA is TGTGCCAGTAGTAGGAAGCGGGGGAGTAACACCGGGGAGCTGTTTTTT. Translation gives CASSRKRGSNTGELFF.

In the case of this clone: This sample includes further DNA sequences coding for the same CDR3. The rearrangement joins TRBV14 to TRBJ2-2, with D tentatively TRBD2 (5 bases). V shed 2 bases and J shed 6 bases, with 10 bases lying between them. This CDR3 contains 14 residues. The germline V gene has CDR1 SGHDN and CDR2 FVKESK. The CDR3 region is CASSQRRVPGELFF. CDR3 bases: TGTGCCAGCAGCCAACGGCGGGTGCCCGGGGAGCTGTTTTTT.

The chain links TRBV28 to TRBJ2-1, with 8 bases that match TRBD2. The CDR3 is made up of 15 amino acids. The germline CDR1 and CDR2 sequences are MDHEN and SYDVKM. With 6 bases clipped from V and 7 bases from J, the junction kept 11 bases outside the gene matches. In nucleotides, the CDR3 is TGTGCCAGCAGCCCTTCGGGGGGGGCCAGGAATGAGCAGTTCTTC. Translated, it gives CASSPSGGARNEQFF.

The chain combines TRBV5-1 with TRBJ1-5, with 7 bases aligning to TRBD1. Germline trimming cut 0 bases from V and 0 bases from J; bases unmatched to any gene: 6. CDR1 SGHRS and CDR2 YFSETQ come from the germline V gene. The CDR3 runs 17 residues. CDR3 bases: TGCGCCAGCAGCTTGGGGCCCACAGGGGATAGCAATCAGCCCCAGCATTTT. This sequence encodes CASSLGPTGDSNQPQHF.

The V and J genes are TRBV11-2 and TRBJ2-1; 7 bases map to TRBD2. Germline V gene sequence: CDR1 SGHAT, CDR2 FQNNGV. The CDR3 totals 15 residues. The V gene end was trimmed by 5 bases and the J gene end by 9 bases; junction bases not matched to a gene: 13. This CDR3 reads CASSTPGKRGSEQFF. In DNA, the CDR3 is TGTGCCAGCAGCACCCCTGGGAAGCGGGGAAGTGAGCAGTTCTTC.

The chain couples TRBV7-9 to TRBJ1-2; the match to TRBD1 covers 7 bases. CDR1 is SEHNR and CDR2 is FQNEAQ in the germline V gene (reference sequence). V lost 4 bases and J lost 3; bases outside the gene matches: 8. The CDR3 has 15 amino acids. DNA for the CDR3: TGTGCCAGCAGCTCCAGGGGGGAGGCGGACTATGGCTACACCTTC. Translating it yields CASSSRGEADYGYTF.

In this sample, this clone turned up once. This sequence joins TRBV7-9 and TRBJ1-6; 8 bases align to TRBD1. Germline V CDR1 and CDR2: SEHNR, FQNEAQ (reference sequence). The CDR3 is 18 amino acids. The J segment lost 2 bases and the V segment lost 1 base, leaving 7 bases of the junction unmatched. The CDR3 sequence is CASSLVGRGRTYNSPLHF. CDR3 coding DNA: TGTGCCAGCAGCTTAGTAGGCAGGGGGCGAACCTATAATTCACCCCTCCACTTT.

This sequence joins TRBV5-4 and TRBJ1-2; 7 bases are a match to TRBD1. J lost 1 base, V lost 4 bases, and 7 bases had no gene match. Germline CDR1 is SGHNT and CDR2 is YYREEE (reference sequence). This CDR3 contains 15 residues. The CDR3 coding sequence is TGTGCCAGCAGCAGGGGGACAGATTTTAACTATGGCTACACCTTC. This encodes CASSRGTDFNYGYTF.

This sequence joins TRBV7-6 and TRBJ1-1; TRBD1 is a possible D gene (5 bases). The CDR3 is 15 residues long. Looked up from germline, CDR1 is SGHVS and CDR2 is FNYEAQ. Trimming took off 2 bases at V and 1 base at J, with 11 bases between the two ends. In DNA form, the CDR3 reads TGTGCCAGCAGCTTAACCTCGACAGCGAACACTGAAGCTTTCTTT. Translation gives CASSLTSTANTEAFF. The variable domain in full, with the rest retrieved from reference TRBV7-6 and TRBJ1-1, is GAGVSQSPRYKVTKRGQDVALRCDPISGHVSLYWYRQALGQGPEFLTYFNYEAQQDKSGLPNDRFSAERPEGSISTLTIQRTEQRDSAMYRCASSLTSTANTEAFFGQGTRLTVV.

V usage is TRBV24-1 and J usage is TRBJ2-7; D call uncertain. Germline assignment: CDR1 KGHDR and CDR2 SFDVKD. There are 13 residues in the CDR3. The germline V and J ends were trimmed by 5 bases and 2 bases, with 9 bases remaining between them. CDR3 in amino acids: CATSGGGTYEQYF. In DNA, the CDR3 is TGTGCCACCAGTGGAGGCGGAACCTACGAGCAGTACTTC.

The rearrangement joins TRBV12-3 or TRBV12-4 to TRBJ2-1; the match to TRBD1 covers 9 bases. The V gene end was trimmed by 5 bases and the J gene end by 7 bases; junction bases not matched to a gene: 3. This CDR3 region has 13 residues. For the CDR3, the DNA is TGTGCCAGCAGTCGGGACAGGGCGAATGAGCAGTTCTTC. It codes for CASSRDRANEQFF.

The gene calls are TRBV7-8 and TRBJ1-6; D call uncertain. From germline, CDR1 is SGHVS and CDR2 FQNEAQ. The CDR3 length is 17 residues. Trimming stripped 1 base from V and 7 bases from J, with 17 bases between. CDR3 coding DNA: TGTGCCAGCAGCTTAGAACCCGGGGAGACTCTGAATTCACCCCTCCACTTT. It translates to CASSLEPGETLNSPLHF.

The chain couples TRBV12-5 to TRBJ1-2, with 8 bases that match TRBD1. This CDR3 has 16 amino acids. Germline assignment: CDR1 LGHNT and CDR2 FRNRAP. J lost 5 bases, V lost 4 bases, and 12 bases had no gene match. CDR3 sequence: CASGSTDRGRSYGYTF. In DNA, the CDR3 is TGTGCTAGTGGTTCCACCGACAGGGGACGTTCTTATGGCTACACCTTC. Full variable domain (outside the CDR3, taken from reference TRBV12-5 and TRBJ1-2): DARVTQTPRHKVTEMGQEVTMRCQPILGHNTVFWYRQTMMQGLELLAYFRNRAPLDDSGMPKDRFSAEMPDATLATLKIQPSEPRDSAVYFCASGSTDRGRSYGYTFGSGTRLTVV.

The J gene is TRBJ1-2, the V gene TRBV5-4, with 9 bases fitting TRBD1. The CDR3 runs 17 residues. Per the germline V gene, CDR1 is SGHNT and CDR2 is YYREEE (reference sequence). After removal of 3 bases from V and 3 bases from J, the junction contained 12 bases not matched to a gene. CDR3 nucleotides: TGTGCCAGCAGCTCCGGACAGGGGTATTTTTCCGACTATGGCTACACCTTC. It specifies CASSSGQGYFSDYGYTF.

This sequence joins TRBV28 and TRBJ2-5, with 7 positions matching TRBD2. This CDR3 contains 15 residues. V shed 3 bases, J shed 4 bases, and the junction held 8 bases outside the gene matches. Germline lookup yields CDR1 MDHEN and CDR2 SYDVKM. CDR3 protein: CASSFRGGSGETQYF. CDR3 nucleotide sequence: TGTGCCAGCAGTTTTAGGGGAGGGTCGGGAGAGACCCAGTACTTC.

This chain connects TRBV15 to TRBJ2-5; 7 bases match TRBD1. CDR3 length: 14 amino acids. The trim removed 5 bases at V and 3 bases at J, leaving 6 bases unmatched. From germline, CDR1 is LNHNV and CDR2 YYDKDF (reference sequence). The CDR3 sequence: CATSPRTGKETQYF. In DNA form, the CDR3 reads TGTGCCACCAGCCCCCGGACAGGAAAAGAGACCCAGTACTTC.

This chain connects TRBV19 to TRBJ1-5; possibly TRBD1 for D (5 bases). The length of the CDR3 is 14 residues. V was clipped by 7 bases and J by 4 bases, with 14 bases between them. Germline CDR1 and CDR2: LNHDA and SQIVND (reference sequence). The CDR3 here is CASTPQGVNQPQHF. The CDR3, as DNA: TGTGCCAGTACCCCCCAAGGGGTAAATCAGCCCCAGCATTTT.

The CDR3 DNA is TGTGCCAGCAGTTTTTCGGGAGAGCAATCACCCCTCCACTTT. Protein product: CASSFSGEQSPLHF. The V and J genes are TRBV28 and TRBJ1-6, with D unclear. This CDR3 has 14 amino acids. The V end was cut by 3 bases, the J end by 10 bases, with 13 bases between. The germline CDR1 and CDR2 sequences are MDHEN and SYDVKM.

V usage is TRBV10-2 and J usage is TRBJ1-5; D unclear. Germline lookup yields CDR1 WSHSY and CDR2 SAAADI. V lost 5 bases and J 5 bases, leaving 13 bases between the germline ends. This CDR3 spans 14 amino acids. The CDR3 loop is CASSSTEIYQPQHF. The CDR3 DNA reads TGCGCCAGCAGTTCAACAGAAATTTATCAGCCCCAGCATTTT.

The chain joins TRBV5-6 to TRBJ1-2, with D possibly matching TRBD1 (6 bases). From germline, CDR1 is SGHDT and CDR2 YYEEEE. The V end was cut by 7 bases, the J end by 2 bases, with 12 bases between. The CDR3 is made up of 13 amino acids. DNA of the CDR3: TGTGCCAGCTCCCAGAGGGGGAACTATGGCTACACCTTC. Encoded protein: CASSQRGNYGYTF.

V is TRBV2 and J is TRBJ2-1; possible D gene TRBD2, 5 bases. Germline CDR1 is SNHLY and CDR2 is FYNNEI. The ends were cut back, 2 bases at V and 8 bases at J, with 7 bases in the middle. This CDR3 has 12 amino acids. The CDR3 DNA reads as TGTGCCAGCAGTGAAAGCGGCGATGAGCAGTTCTTC. Encoded protein: CASSESGDEQFF.

The chain couples TRBV5-6 to TRBJ2-7; D unresolved. Looked up from germline, CDR1 is SGHDT and CDR2 is YYEEEE. V was clipped by 1 base and J by 4 bases, with 6 bases between them. The CDR3 consists of 12 residues. The CDR3 reads CASSLSRYEQYF. In nucleotides, the CDR3 is TGTGCCAGCAGCTTGAGCCGTTACGAGCAGTACTTC.